This T cell receptor beta chain was observed in a study of control samples from healthy donors and cancer patients. Germline values: CDR1 SNHLY, CDR2 FYNNEI. V shed 7 bases, J shed 8 bases, and the junction held 8 bases outside the gene matches. This CDR3 contains 14 residues. Assay used: immunoSEQ multiplex PCR; TCRdb lists only in-frame clones, some missing. The sample carries over 100,000 clones, 90% recorded once. This receptor was taken from a human donor in good health. The donor label of this sample is uncertain. Source material: blood. This chain connects TRBV2 to TRBJ1-4; 9 bases agree with TRBD1. CDR3 sequence (DNA): TGTGCCAGCATTAGTGACAGGGGGGAAGAAAAACTGTTTTTT. Protein product: CASISDRGEEKLFF.